The clone carrying this T cell receptor (beta chain) came up once. These data originate in a study of blood T cell repertoires in COVID-19. Data came from immunoSEQ multiplex PCR; TCRdb stores just in-frame clones and leaves some out. The top ten hold less than 35% of the sample, which has 15,000 or so clones, 88% seen once. The sequence was collected from a human donor in a cohort sampled during active COVID-19. Source material: peripheral blood.

CDR3 protein: CASSQGQVNYGYTF. In DNA, the CDR3 is TGCGCCAGCAGTCAGGGACAGGTAAACTATGGCTACACCTTC. The chain employs TRBV23-1 and TRBJ1-2, with 8 bases that match TRBD1. TRBV23-1 is identified as an open reading frame with a role that is uncertain. Trimming took 3 bases from V and 2 from J; bases not matched to a gene: 2. The CDR3 sequence is 14 residues long.